The rows below give T cell receptor beta chains drawn from one sample of a study of Graves' ophthalmopathy and Graves' hyperthyroidism. TCRdb re-analysed the multiplex PCR reads in MiXCR, keeping a single row per CDR3 protein. The profile shows about 550,000 distinct CDR3 sequences, about 40% of them singletons. The specimen sequenced was peripheral blood or thyroid tissue (not recorded which). Source of these receptors: an adult man with Graves' hyperthyroidism. CDR3s leave out the opening cysteine and the closing phenylalanine or tryptophan. The order of the fields is V gene, J gene, CDR3 protein.

v_call: TRBV9; j_call: TRBJ1-2; cdr3_aa: ASSVMGGSYGYT
v_call: TRBV7-2; j_call: TRBJ2-2; cdr3_aa: ASSLVASGTFANTGELF
v_call: TRBV10-3; j_call: TRBJ2-5; cdr3_aa: AARGDFFQETQY
v_call: TRBV15; j_call: TRBJ2-5; cdr3_aa: ATSRDRATQETQY
v_call: TRBV5-1; j_call: TRBJ1-1; cdr3_aa: ASSLGTGSNTEAF
v_call: TRBV15; j_call: TRBJ2-5; cdr3_aa: ATSIGTGRNQETQY
v_call: TRBV19; j_call: TRBJ1-6; cdr3_aa: ASSIPGLLTRKGSPLH
v_call: TRBV9; j_call: TRBJ2-7; cdr3_aa: ASSVSPTSYEQY
v_call: TRBV27; j_call: TRBJ2-5; cdr3_aa: ASSPASGRYQETQY
v_call: TRBV11-2; j_call: TRBJ1-1; cdr3_aa: ASSFLGDPNMNTEAF
v_call: TRBV29-1; j_call: TRBJ2-5; cdr3_aa: SSDRGETQY
v_call: TRBV7-2; j_call: TRBJ2-7; cdr3_aa: ASSLEAEVYEQY
v_call: TRBV7-9; j_call: TRBJ2-7; cdr3_aa: ASSSTKGADYEQY
v_call: TRBV20-1; j_call: TRBJ2-7; cdr3_aa: SASLGQPSYEQY
v_call: TRBV3-1; j_call: TRBJ2-5; cdr3_aa: ASSQGGLAGGETQY
v_call: TRBV13; j_call: TRBJ1-2; cdr3_aa: ASSSSEGVTPPWGYT
v_call: TRBV6-6; j_call: TRBJ1-6; cdr3_aa: ASRGNRLVSPLH
v_call: TRBV12-3/TRBV12-4; j_call: TRBJ1-5; cdr3_aa: ASNRQGVYSNQPQH
v_call: TRBV19; j_call: TRBJ1-1; cdr3_aa: ATTGREGTEAF
v_call: TRBV7-2; j_call: TRBJ1-1; cdr3_aa: ASSEGPMNTEAF
v_call: TRBV6-1; j_call: TRBJ1-3; cdr3_aa: ASSEQGDTIY
v_call: TRBV7-9; j_call: TRBJ2-7; cdr3_aa: ASSFRDRGLGEQY
v_call: TRBV5-6; j_call: TRBJ2-7; cdr3_aa: ASSLVSTDEQY
v_call: TRBV7-9; j_call: TRBJ2-5; cdr3_aa: ASSSGLAGYETQY
v_call: TRBV29-1; j_call: TRBJ2-3; cdr3_aa: SVEAANTDTQY
v_call: TRBV7-9; j_call: TRBJ2-5; cdr3_aa: ASSPGQAMETQY
v_call: TRBV3-1; j_call: TRBJ2-7; cdr3_aa: ASSQGGGIGEQY
v_call: TRBV7-8; j_call: TRBJ2-4; cdr3_aa: ASSQLVQAKNIQY
v_call: TRBV6-1; j_call: TRBJ1-2; cdr3_aa: ASSGERAVYGYT
v_call: TRBV28; j_call: TRBJ1-5; cdr3_aa: ASNNRAGQPQH
v_call: TRBV2; j_call: TRBJ1-1; cdr3_aa: ASRPGQKEAF
v_call: TRBV5-1; j_call: TRBJ2-7; cdr3_aa: ASRGGIDRGPTYEQY
v_call: TRBV5-1; j_call: TRBJ2-7; cdr3_aa: ASSRGQATYEQY
v_call: TRBV7-9; j_call: TRBJ2-7; cdr3_aa: ASSPLDRGDYEQY
v_call: TRBV5-8; j_call: TRBJ1-5; cdr3_aa: ASGTGDISNQPQH
v_call: TRBV7-2; j_call: TRBJ1-5; cdr3_aa: ASSSGRGGGYQPQH
v_call: TRBV12-3/TRBV12-4; j_call: TRBJ2-7; cdr3_aa: ASGLATTYEQY
v_call: TRBV7-3; j_call: TRBJ1-5; cdr3_aa: ASSLSHNQPQH
v_call: TRBV7-6; j_call: TRBJ2-7; cdr3_aa: ASSPPGTYEQY
v_call: TRBV19; j_call: TRBJ2-5; cdr3_aa: ASSVLAGTTQETQY
v_call: TRBV2; j_call: TRBJ1-6; cdr3_aa: ASSAPGQSSRTLH
v_call: TRBV2; j_call: TRBJ2-7; cdr3_aa: ASSLKGDSFYEQY
v_call: TRBV2; j_call: TRBJ1-5; cdr3_aa: ASSPGQGPRQPQH
v_call: TRBV19; j_call: TRBJ1-5; cdr3_aa: ASSIMQGAIGQPQH
v_call: TRBV24-1; j_call: TRBJ1-1; cdr3_aa: ATSDPYGTEAF